Presented here are 21 T cell receptor beta chains from one specimen sequenced in a study of blood T cell repertoires in COVID-19. Only in-frame clones appear in the TCRdb table, and some are missing; sequencing was by immunoSEQ multiplex PCR. The sample has over 85,000 clones; 87% are singletons. Sequenced material: peripheral blood. Receptors were obtained from a man in his 70s with acute or convalescent COVID-19.

This CDR3 is CASRPLGVGSTSTDTQYF. The CDR3 bases are TGTGCCAGCAGGCCATTAGGGGTAGGGTCTACTAGCACAGATACGCAGTATTTT. This chain joins TRBV7-9 and TRBJ2-3, with D possibly TRBD1 on 5 matching bases. CDR1 SEHNR and CDR2 FQNEAQ come from the germline V gene (reference sequence). This CDR3 is 18 amino acids long. V was trimmed by 6 bases and J by 0 bases, leaving 22 bases between them.

This rearrangement joins TRBV19 to TRBJ1-5; 11 bases line up with TRBD1. Trimming removed 6 bases from V and 5 bases from J; junction bases left unmatched: 9. Per the germline V gene, CDR1 is LNHDA and CDR2 is SQIVND (reference sequence). The CDR3 has 16 amino acids. Here the CDR3 DNA reads TGTGCCAGTAGAAAGGGGGGGACAGGGGGTCATCAGCCCCAGCATTTT. Its translation: CASRKGGTGGHQPQHF.

This chain connects TRBV5-1 to TRBJ1-5; D may be TRBD1 (5 bases). The CDR3 contains 13 residues. Germline CDR1 and CDR2: SGHRS and YFSETQ. The V end lost 2 bases, the J end lost 5 bases, and 8 bases lay between the germline ends. CDR3 sequence: CASSLRGDQPQHF. The CDR3 coding sequence is TGCGCCAGCAGCTTACGGGGGGATCAGCCCCAGCATTTT.

This rearrangement joins TRBV3-1 (or the pseudogene TRBV3-2) to TRBJ1-1, with D maybe TRBD1 (6 bases). Germline V CDR1 and CDR2: LGHDT, YNNKEL (reference sequence). This CDR3 has 15 amino acids. Trimming removed 2 bases at V and 0 bases at J, with 10 bases between. The CDR3 spells CASSQFNRVNTEAFF. The DNA of the CDR3 is TGTGCCAGCAGCCAATTTAACAGGGTGAACACTGAAGCTTTCTTT.

Written as DNA, the CDR3 is TGCGCCAGCAGCCAACCACGGGACTCTAGCCAAAACTATGGCTACACCTTC. Protein: CASSQPRDSSQNYGYTF. The rearrangement links TRBV4-1 to TRBJ1-2, with D perhaps TRBD1 (5 bases). Germline V gene sequence: CDR1 MGHRA, CDR2 YSYEKL. Trimming left V 2 bases short and J 2 bases short, with 18 bases between. CDR3 length: 17 amino acids.

This chain links TRBV2 with TRBJ1-1, with D perhaps matching TRBD1 (5 bases). From germline, CDR1 is SNHLY and CDR2 FYNNEI. V was trimmed by 3 bases and J by 1 base, leaving 9 bases between them. CDR3 size: 14 residues. The chain's CDR3 is CASSDRAQNTEAFF. CDR3 nucleotide sequence: TGTGCCAGCAGTGACAGGGCCCAGAACACTGAAGCTTTCTTT.

V gene TRBV5-4 combines with J gene TRBJ1-2; TRBD1 matches 8 bases. CDR1 and CDR2 from the germline V gene are SGHNT and YYREEE (reference sequence). The CDR3 contains 15 residues. J gave up 0 bases and V 3 bases, and 4 bases lay outside the gene matches. The CDR3 DNA is TGTGCCAGCAGCTACCCGGGACAGGCTAACTATGGCTACACCTTC. Its protein is CASSYPGQANYGYTF.

This clone was detected once. The rearrangement links TRBV9 to TRBJ1-1; D is unclear. The CDR3 length is 14 residues. Germline values: CDR1 SGDLS, CDR2 YYNGEE. Trimming stripped 1 base from V and 1 base from J, with 8 bases between. CDR3: CASSVKVGNTEAFF. The CDR3 region has the DNA TGTGCCAGCAGCGTAAAAGTCGGGAACACTGAAGCTTTCTTT.

The gene calls are TRBV4-1 and TRBJ2-7; tentative D call: TRBD1 (6 bases). Germline CDR1 reads MGHRA; CDR2 reads YSYEKL. CDR3 size: 17 residues. The germline V and J ends were trimmed by 0 bases and 0 bases, with 15 bases remaining between them. CDR3 protein: CASSQDPTGPSSYEQYF. The CDR3 DNA reads as TGCGCCAGCAGCCAAGATCCGACAGGCCCGAGCTCCTACGAGCAGTACTTC.

The chain employs TRBV19 and TRBJ2-3, with TRBD2 matching over 9 bases. This CDR3 comprises 15 residues. Germline values: CDR1 LNHDA, CDR2 SQIVND (reference sequence). Trimming at V came to 5 bases and at J to 1 base, leaving 4 bases not matched to a gene. CDR3 in amino acids: CASSDASGGTDTQYF. CDR3 nucleotides: TGTGCCAGTAGTGATGCTAGCGGGGGCACAGATACGCAGTATTTT.

The chain recombines TRBV4-2 with TRBJ2-3; 12 bases are a match to TRBD2. V lost 5 bases, J lost 4 bases, and 13 bases stayed unmatched. This CDR3 is 18 amino acids long. Germline-derived CDR1 and CDR2 are LGHNA and YNFKEQ. The CDR3 is CASSTTGLAGGRPDTQYF. CDR3 in DNA: TGTGCCAGCAGCACTACGGGGCTAGCGGGGGGGAGGCCAGATACGCAGTATTTT.

The rearrangement joins TRBV5-4 to TRBJ2-5, with D tentatively TRBD2 (7 bases). The CDR3 is 15 residues long. Looked up from germline, CDR1 is SGHNT and CDR2 is YYREEE (reference sequence). Between the trimmed V and J ends, which lost 0 bases and 5 bases, there was a span of 14 bases. The CDR3 region has the DNA TGTGCCAGCAGCTTGGATGTCGGGGGGCGGGAGACCCAGTACTTC. Translation gives CASSLDVGGRETQYF. The complete variable domain, with remaining parts taken from reference TRBV5-4 and TRBJ2-5, reads ETGVTQSPTHLIKTRGQQVTLRCSSQSGHNTVSWYQQALGQGPQFIFQYYREEENGRGNFPPRFSGLQFPNYSSELNVNALELDDSALYLCASSLDVGGRETQYFGPGTRLLVL.

The chain combines TRBV25-1 with TRBJ1-1; D uncertain. This CDR3 has 11 residues. V was shortened by 6 bases and J by 7 bases, with 9 bases between the two germline ends. Germline-derived CDR1 and CDR2 are MGHDK and SYGVNS. CDR3 DNA: TGTGCCAGCAGGTTCAGTGGTGAAGCTTTCTTT. This codes for CASRFSGEAFF.

A single count supports this clone. This chain connects TRBV14 to TRBJ1-6; D uncertain. CDR1 SGHDN and CDR2 FVKESK come from the germline V gene. Trimming left V 2 bases short and J 5 bases short, with 19 bases between. The CDR3 is made up of 18 amino acids. In DNA, the CDR3 is TGTGCCAGCAGCCAAACCGCCCCAGACCCCCAGGATAATTCACCCCTCCACTTT. It yields the protein CASSQTAPDPQDNSPLHF.

The chain joins TRBV20-1 to TRBJ2-7, with no clear D. Germline V gene data show CDR1 as DFQATT and CDR2 as SNEGSKA (reference sequence). CDR3 length: 12 amino acids. V lost 3 bases, J lost 3 bases, and 9 bases lay in between. CDR3 nucleotide sequence: TGCAGTGCTAGTGCCCCCAACTACGAGCAGTACTTC. Translation: CSASAPNYEQYF.

The chain recombines TRBV7-8 with TRBJ2-2, with D possibly matching TRBD1 (6 bases). Looked up from germline, CDR1 is SGHVS and CDR2 is FQNEAQ. Deletions cut 4 bases from V and 8 bases from J, with 17 bases between. The CDR3 totals 15 residues. The DNA of the CDR3 is TGTGCCAGCAGCTCAAGGCCAGGGGAAACGGGGGAGCTGTTTTTT. This encodes CASSSRPGETGELFF.

CDR3 sequence (DNA): TGTGCCAGCAGCCCGACTAGCGGAGATACGCAGTATTTT. The encoded protein is CASSPTSGDTQYF. The chain is built from TRBV3-1 (or the pseudogene TRBV3-2) and TRBJ2-3; 9 nucleotides line up with TRBD2. The CDR3 spans 13 residues. CDR1 LGHDT and CDR2 YNNKEL come from the germline V gene (reference sequence). J lost 5 bases, V lost 4 bases, and 1 base had no gene match.

The chain links TRBV7-9 to TRBJ1-3, with unresolved D. The CDR3 contains 14 residues. Trimming pared 1 base from V and 4 bases from J, leaving 8 bases between. Germline CDR1 is SEHNR and CDR2 is FQNEAQ (reference sequence). The CDR3 region is CASSLEAGGNTIYF. CDR3 coding DNA: TGTGCCAGCAGCTTAGAGGCAGGAGGAAACACCATATATTTT.

This sequence joins TRBV30 and TRBJ2-4; D call uncertain. The CDR3 extends over 13 amino acids. CDR1 GTSNPN and CDR2 SVGIG come from the germline V gene (reference sequence). V was clipped by 5 bases and J by 1 base, with 9 bases between them. The CDR3 DNA is TGTGCCTGGTCCCTGGAGGCCAAAAACATTCAGTACTTC. Protein sequence: CAWSLEAKNIQYF.

V gene TRBV10-3 combines with J gene TRBJ2-2, with unresolved D. CDR3 size: 12 residues. V shed 7 bases and J shed 5 bases, with 8 bases lying between them. Germline V gene sequence: CDR1 ENHRY, CDR2 SYGVKD. The CDR3 spells CAIKWATGELFF. The CDR3 DNA follows: TGTGCCATCAAGTGGGCTACCGGGGAGCTGTTTTTT.

The chain couples TRBV5-1 to TRBJ1-2; D not certain. The V end was cut by 4 bases, the J end by 2 bases, with 12 bases between. The CDR3 runs to 14 residues. Germline V gene lookup returns CDR1 SGHRS and CDR2 YFSETQ. DNA for the CDR3: TGCGCCAGCAGCCCAACCCCACAGAACTATGGCTACACCTTC. It yields the protein CASSPTPQNYGYTF.